These 15 T cell receptor beta chains share one sample of origin, sequenced in a study of circulating and synovial CD4+ cells in juvenile arthritis. Clones were read by immunoSEQ multiplex PCR, and TCRdb kept only the in-frame ones, dropping some. The data hold about 32,000 clones, with 85% to 95% observed a single time. The sample was CD4+ T cells from blood. Receptor source: a human donor with juvenile idiopathic arthritis.

V is TRBV9 and J is TRBJ2-7; D unclear. In germline, CDR1 is SGDLS, CDR2 YYNGEE. The CDR3 spans 14 residues. V was clipped by 0 bases and J by 1 base, with 8 bases between them. The CDR3 sequence is CASSVGAESYEQYF. CDR3 nucleotides: TGTGCCAGCAGCGTAGGGGCCGAATCCTACGAGCAGTACTTC.

The V call is TRBV19, the J call TRBJ1-2, with D maybe TRBD1 (5 bases). The CDR3 totals 15 residues. V was clipped by 3 bases and J by 4 bases, with 15 bases between them. Germline V gene data show CDR1 as LNHDA and CDR2 as SQIVND (reference sequence). The CDR3 nucleotides read TGTGCCAGTAGTATTGGGACGGGAGGGACCTATGGCTACACCTTC. It translates to CASSIGTGGTYGYTF.

This sequence joins TRBV15 and TRBJ1-5; possible D gene TRBD1, 5 bases. Germline V lookup: CDR1 LNHNV, CDR2 YYDKDF (reference sequence). The CDR3 spans 16 residues. The V gene lost 3 bases and the J gene lost 2 bases, with 14 bases spanning the gap. This CDR3 is CATSRASEGRNQPQHF. CDR3 nucleotide sequence: TGTGCCACCAGCAGGGCGTCGGAGGGACGCAATCAGCCCCAGCATTTT.

The rearrangement links TRBV5-1 to TRBJ2-7; D possibly corresponds to TRBD2 (5 bases). The CDR3 extends over 14 amino acids. V was pared by 5 bases and J by 2 bases, with 14 bases between. Per the germline V gene, CDR1 is SGHRS and CDR2 is YFSETQ. In nucleotides, the CDR3 is TGCGCCAGCAGGGAGGTTTTAGGTACCTACGAGCAGTACTTC. Residues: CASREVLGTYEQYF. The full variable domain, its missing parts supplied by reference TRBV5-1 and TRBJ2-7, is KAGVTQTPRYLIKTRGQQVTLSCSPISGHRSVSWYQQTPGQGLQFLFEYFSETQRNKGNFPGRFSGRQFSNSRSEMNVSTLELGDSALYLCASREVLGTYEQYFGPGTRLTVT.

The V call is TRBV6-1, the J call TRBJ2-1; D may be TRBD1 (5 bases). Germline CDR1 and CDR2: MNHNS and SASEGT. CDR3 length: 15 residues. Trimming shortened V by 1 base and J by 2 bases, and 9 bases separated the two germline ends. CDR3 residues: CASSEGGLTYNEQFF. CDR3 nucleotides: TGTGCCAGCAGTGAAGGGGGCTTAACCTACAATGAGCAGTTCTTC.

The rearrangement links TRBV4-1 to TRBJ2-5, with D uncertain. TRBJ2-7 explains the end of the DNA better; the J call may be wrong. The CDR3 loop spans 16 amino acids. Germline V gene data show CDR1 as MGHRA and CDR2 as YSYEKL. CDR3 in amino acids: CASSQTPGRGAYEQYF. Written as DNA, the CDR3 is TGCGCCAGCAGCCAAACCCCCGGACGTGGGGCCTACGAGCAGTACTTC.

The rearrangement links TRBV11-2 to TRBJ2-5; tentative D call: TRBD2 (5 bases). Germline loops: CDR1 SGHAT, CDR2 FQNNGV. CDR3 length: 15 amino acids. V lost 0 bases and J 5 bases, leaving 13 bases between the germline ends. The CDR3 here is CASSLDRGPRETQYF. The CDR3 DNA reads as TGTGCCAGCAGCTTAGATCGCGGGCCAAGGGAGACCCAGTACTTC.

The rearrangement joins TRBV11-2 to TRBJ2-5, with 7 bases matching TRBD2. The J segment lost 3 bases and the V segment lost 3 bases, leaving 1 base of the junction unmatched. The CDR3 is made up of 13 amino acids. Germline CDR1 is SGHAT and CDR2 is FQNNGV. CDR3 nucleotides: TGTGCCAGCAGCTTGGGGACTAAAGAGACCCAGTACTTC. Translating it yields CASSLGTKETQYF.

The J gene is TRBJ2-2, the V gene TRBV18; D may be TRBD2 (5 bases). The V gene's germline CDR1 is KGHSH and CDR2 LQKENI. V lost 3 bases and J 0 bases, leaving 17 bases between the germline ends. The CDR3 is 18 residues long. The CDR3 region has the DNA TGTGCCAGCTCACCGAGGCTAGCAGCTGCCTCGAACACCGGGGAGCTGTTTTTT. Translated, it gives CASSPRLAAASNTGELFF. The entire variable domain, with the rest obtained from reference TRBV18 and TRBJ2-2, is as follows: NAGVMQNPRHLVRRRGQEARLRCSPMKGHSHVYWYRQLPEEGLKFMVYLQKENIIDESGMPKERFSAEFPKEGPSILRIQQVVRGDSAAYFCASSPRLAAASNTGELFFGEGSRLTVL.

This clone was counted a few times. The rearrangement uses TRBV19 and TRBJ1-3; D gene unclear. Germline CDR1 is LNHDA and CDR2 is SQIVND (reference sequence). The CDR3 extends over 13 amino acids. Trimming pared 7 bases from V and 0 bases from J, leaving 7 bases between. CDR3 loop: CASTQVSGNTIYF. CDR3 coding DNA: TGTGCCAGTACCCAGGTCTCTGGAAACACCATATATTTT.

CDR3 coding DNA: TGTGCCAGCAGCCTTGGACAGGGCGAAGCTTTCTTT. Translation gives CASSLGQGEAFF. The J gene is TRBJ1-1, the V gene TRBV28, with TRBD1 identical over 8 bases. Germline V CDR1 and CDR2: MDHEN, SYDVKM. This CDR3 region has 12 residues. V shed 6 bases, J shed 8 bases, and the junction held 5 bases outside the gene matches.

This rearrangement joins TRBV25-1 to TRBJ1-4; the D is unclear. The CDR3 is 14 residues long. V gave up 6 bases and J gave up 3 bases, with 11 bases separating them. From germline, CDR1 is MGHDK and CDR2 SYGVNS. DNA of the CDR3: TGTGCCAGCAGAGACTGGTACGCTAATGAAAAACTGTTTTTT. Translation gives CASRDWYANEKLFF.

V gene TRBV5-4 combines with J gene TRBJ1-1, with D hard to call. V was cut by 6 bases and J by 4 bases, with 13 bases left in between. The length of the CDR3 is 13 residues. Per the germline V gene, CDR1 is SGHNT and CDR2 is YYREEE (reference sequence). Here the CDR3 DNA reads TGTGCCAGCACCCGGGGAGAGGGCACTGAAGCTTTCTTT. Residues: CASTRGEGTEAFF. Full variable domain (rest looked up from reference TRBV5-4 and TRBJ1-1): ETGVTQSPTHLIKTRGQQVTLRCSSQSGHNTVSWYQQALGQGPQFIFQYYREEENGRGNFPPRFSGLQFPNYSSELNVNALELDDSALYLCASTRGEGTEAFFGQGTRLTVV.

The genes are TRBV7-2 and TRBJ2-1, with D tentatively TRBD2 (6 bases). The germline gives CDR1 SGHTA, CDR2 FQGNSA. The CDR3 covers 14 residues. Trimming took off 5 bases at V and 9 bases at J, with 17 bases between the two ends. CDR3 sequence: CASSPYGAGSEQFF. The CDR3 region has the DNA TGTGCCAGCAGCCCCTATGGAGCGGGCAGTGAGCAGTTCTTC. Together with reference TRBV7-2 and TRBJ2-1, the CDR3 gives the full variable domain: GAGVSQSPSNKVTEKGKDVELRCDPISGHTALYWYRQSLGQGLEFLIYFQGNSAPDKSGLPSDRFSAERTGGSVSTLTIQRTQQEDSAVYLCASSPYGAGSEQFFGPGTRLTVL.

The CDR3 sequence is CASRSLTSGGETQYF. CDR3 bases: TGTGCCAGCAGGTCTTTGACTAGCGGCGGGGAGACCCAGTACTTC. This sequence joins TRBV27 and TRBJ2-5; TRBD2 matches 9 bases. V lost 6 bases, J lost 5 bases, and 10 bases stayed unmatched. The V gene's germline CDR1 is MNHEY and CDR2 SMNVEV (reference sequence). This CDR3 has 15 residues.